A single sample gave rise to the 14 T cell receptor beta chains below, sequenced in a study of cytomegalovirus exposure and HLA in healthy donors. The primer mix had 60 Vbeta and 13 Jbeta primers. Sequenced by immunoSEQ multiplex PCR; TCRdb stores in-frame clones only, minus some. This sample has some 150,000 clones; roughly 82% occur once, and the top ten carry 9.5% to 12%. The sample consisted of PBMCs. The source of these receptors is a man aged 50 to 60 in good health and CMV-seropositive.

The rearrangement links TRBV25-1 to TRBJ2-1, with a tentative D call TRBD2 (6 bases). Germline V CDR1 and CDR2: MGHDK, SYGVNS. This CDR3 region has 14 residues. Trimming stripped 6 bases from V and 5 bases from J, with 14 bases between. The CDR3 nucleotides are TGTGCCAGCAGCGGAAGGGACTTCAACAATGAGCAGTTCTTC. Translated: CASSGRDFNNEQFF.

This chain joins TRBV4-1 and TRBJ1-4; D perhaps matches TRBD1 (5 bases). The length of the CDR3 is 17 residues. Trimming took 0 bases from V and 12 from J, leaving 23 bases between them. The germline V gene encodes CDR1 MGHRA and CDR2 YSYEKL. CDR3 DNA: TGCGCCAGCAGCCAAGATCCAGGGACTGCCACCGGGCTCGAACTGTTTTTT. This translates into CASSQDPGTATGLELFF.

This chain joins TRBV5-6 and TRBJ2-1, with 11 bases lining up with TRBD2. With 4 bases clipped from V and 0 bases from J, the junction kept 6 bases outside the gene matches. The germline V gene encodes CDR1 SGHDT and CDR2 YYEEEE. The CDR3 consists of 17 residues. In DNA, the CDR3 is TGTGCCAGCAGCACCCGTAGCGGGGGGGACTCCTACAATGAGCAGTTCTTC. It is translated as CASSTRSGGDSYNEQFF.

The gene calls are TRBV5-1 and TRBJ2-5; 9 bases are shared with TRBD2. The junction had 10 bases not matched to a gene; V was cut back by 0 bases and J by 1 base. The germline gives CDR1 SGHRS, CDR2 YFSETQ. CDR3 length: 18 residues. The CDR3 region has the DNA TGCGCCAGCAGCTTGGGCGGGGGGGCCGTAGGGATCCAAGAGACCCAGTACTTC. This translates into CASSLGGGAVGIQETQYF.

This clone was recorded once. This chain uses TRBV4-3 with TRBJ1-2; D is perhaps TRBD1 (6 bases). Trimming left V 0 bases short and J 6 bases short, with 8 bases between. CDR3 length: 13 amino acids. Germline lookup yields CDR1 LGHNA and CDR2 YSLEER. The CDR3 nucleotides are TGCGCCAGCAGCCAAGAGGGGGCACATGGCTACACCTTC. Its translation is CASSQEGAHGYTF.

About this clone: Sequence at one end of the junction differs from germline and may be a read error. CDR3 nucleotide sequence: TGTGCCGGCAGCTTTGGCAGGTTCTCCTATAATTCACCCCTCCACTTT. Its translation: CAGSFGRFSYNSPLHF. The chain combines TRBV7-2 with TRBJ1-6; no clear D gene. The CDR3 sequence is 16 residues long. Germline-derived CDR1 and CDR2 are SGHTA and FQGNSA.

This sequence joins TRBV9 and TRBJ2-5; 9 nucleotides line up with TRBD1. Germline V gene sequence: CDR1 SGDLS, CDR2 YYNGEE. Losses at the gene ends were 3 bases for V and 2 bases for J; bases not matched to a gene: 5. This CDR3 spans 15 amino acids. The CDR3 region has the DNA TGTGCCAGCAGCGCCATGGACAGGGGACAAGAGACCCAGTACTTC. Residues: CASSAMDRGQETQYF.

The J gene is TRBJ1-2, the V gene TRBV4-3, with a tentative D call TRBD1 (5 bases). CDR1 and CDR2 (germline): LGHNA, YSLEER. This CDR3 spans 17 amino acids. V shed 1 base and J shed 4 bases, with 19 bases lying between them. The CDR3 region is CASSQVLTDSHSYGYTF. The CDR3 DNA follows: TGCGCCAGCAGCCAAGTCCTAACAGACAGTCATAGCTATGGCTACACCTTC.

The chain uses TRBV20-1 and TRBJ2-7; maybe TRBD2 (5 bases). V gave up 6 bases and J gave up 3 bases, with 9 bases separating them. This CDR3 has 11 amino acids. Germline V CDR1 and CDR2: DFQATT, SNEGSKA (reference sequence). This CDR3 reads CSAGVRYEQYF. For the CDR3, the DNA is TGCAGTGCGGGAGTTCGCTACGAGCAGTACTTC.

The chain uses TRBV7-8 and TRBJ2-3, with D possibly being TRBD2 (6 bases). CDR3 size: 14 residues. V lost 5 bases to trimming and J lost 2 bases, with 11 bases between them. The germline gives CDR1 SGHVS, CDR2 FQNEAQ. The CDR3 bases are TGTGCCAGCAGCCCTCGGGGGACCACAGATACGCAGTATTTT. It specifies CASSPRGTTDTQYF.

The V and J genes are TRBV5-1 and TRBJ1-6; possible D gene TRBD1, 6 bases. The CDR3 has 14 residues. Trimming took 0 bases from V and 10 from J, leaving 11 bases between them. CDR1 is SGHRS and CDR2 is YFSETQ in the germline V gene. DNA for the CDR3: TGCGCCAGCAGCTTGGACAGGGTACCCTCACCCCTCCACTTT. The encoded protein is CASSLDRVPSPLHF.

The CDR3 sequence is CASSLRTSGPTQYF. The DNA for the CDR3 is TGCGCCAGCAGCCTTCGGACTAGCGGGCCTACGCAGTATTTT. The chain uses TRBV4-3 and TRBJ2-3; 11 bases map to TRBD2. The J segment lost 8 bases and the V segment lost 4 bases, leaving 5 bases of the junction unmatched. The CDR3 loop spans 14 amino acids. Per germline, CDR1 LGHNA and CDR2 YSLEER.

The CDR3 reads CASSVAAGADNEQFF. The CDR3 DNA reads as TGTGCCAGCAGTGTGGCAGCGGGAGCCGACAATGAGCAGTTCTTC. This chain connects TRBV6-1 to TRBJ2-1; 8 bases line up with TRBD2. CDR3 length: 15 residues. V dropped 4 bases and J dropped 5; count of bases not matched to a gene: 7. Germline CDR1 and CDR2: MNHNS and SASEGT.

The rearrangement links TRBV5-1 to TRBJ2-1; 10 positions agree with TRBD1. V was pared by 4 bases and J by 4 bases, with 5 bases of the junction left unmatched. CDR1 is SGHRS and CDR2 is YFSETQ in the germline V gene. The CDR3 consists of 15 residues. Written as DNA, the CDR3 is TGCGCCAGCAGCAACGGACAGGGGGTTTACAATGAGCAGTTCTTC. This translates into CASSNGQGVYNEQFF.